This entry lists 17 T cell receptor beta chains sequenced from one sample in a study of T-cell reconstitution after alpha-beta-depleted transplantation in children. The TCRbeta library incorporated unique molecular identifiers. TCRdb ran MiXCR on the PCR reads and lists one entry per CDR3 protein. This sample has more than 250,000 distinct CDR3 sequences, with approximately 9.6% found just once. Source: PBMCs from the stem cell graft donor, taken from the stem cell graft. The receptors derive from a human donor who donated a stem cell graft to a child with SCID.

This clonotype has ten or more counts. One end of the junction fails to match germline, which may point to a read error. J is TRBJ2-3 and V is TRBV7-7; TRBD1 matches at 8 bases. The germline V gene has CDR1 SSHAT and CDR2 FNYEAQ (reference sequence). The CDR3 consists of 15 residues. CDR3 bases: TGTGCTAGCAGCTTGGACAGGGAGGGCACAGATACGCAGTATTTT. The encoded protein is CASSLDREGTDTQYF.

A note on this clonotype: A much bigger clone sits one base away, suggesting this may be a read error. The chain joins TRBV10-3 to TRBJ2-1, with TRBD1 matching over 8 bases. The CDR3 extends over 16 amino acids. The germline V gene has CDR1 ENHRY and CDR2 SYGVKD. V shed 8 bases and J 7 bases; nucleotides not matched to a gene: 16. CDR3: CAIASSQGEPWNEQFF. The DNA for the CDR3 is TGTGCCATCGCAAGCTCACAGGGGGAACCGTGGAATGAGCAGTTCTTC.

The chain recombines TRBV29-1 with TRBJ2-7, with no clear D. The CDR3 consists of 12 residues. Per germline, CDR1 SQVTM and CDR2 ANQGSEA. The germline V and J ends were trimmed by 3 bases and 4 bases, with 10 bases remaining between them. This CDR3 reads CSVEAGAYEQYF. The CDR3 coding sequence is TGCAGCGTTGAGGCAGGAGCTTACGAGCAGTACTTC.

This clonotype was counted a few times. J is TRBJ1-2 and V is TRBV2; 7 bases are a match to TRBD1. Germline trimming cut 5 bases from V and 4 bases from J; bases unmatched to any gene: 10. This CDR3 spans 15 amino acids. In germline, CDR1 is SNHLY, CDR2 FYNNEI. The CDR3: CASSPGQRAFYGYTF. CDR3 bases: TGTGCCAGCAGTCCGGGACAGCGGGCCTTCTATGGCTACACCTTC.

Only a few counts were recorded for this clonotype. This sequence joins TRBV12-3 or TRBV12-4 and TRBJ1-2; TRBD1 agrees at 7 bases. J was trimmed by 3 bases and V by 2 bases; bases with no gene match: 18. CDR3 size: 19 residues. The CDR3 sequence: CASSLIGMRSGGTDYGYTF. In DNA form, the CDR3 reads TGTGCCAGCAGTTTAATTGGTATGAGATCCGGAGGGACAGACTATGGCTACACCTTC.

This clonotype was seen only a few times. This sequence joins TRBV28 and TRBJ1-5; no reliable D call. V lost 1 base to trimming and J lost 6 bases, with 13 bases between them. Per the germline V gene, CDR1 is MDHEN and CDR2 is SYDVKM. This CDR3 is built from 15 residues. CDR3 nucleotides: TGTGCCAGCAGTTTATTAGCGCTGGACGTTCAGCCCCAGCATTTT. This sequence encodes CASSLLALDVQPQHF.

The genes are TRBV12-3 or TRBV12-4 and TRBJ1-1; TRBD1 matches 10 bases. The junction had 3 bases not matched to a gene; V was cut back by 5 bases and J by 3 bases. The CDR3 covers 14 residues. CDR3 DNA sequence: TGTGCCAGCAGTAGGACAGGGGGGGACACTGAAGCTTTCTTT. Its translation is CASSRTGGDTEAFF.

This clonotype was found a few times. J is TRBJ1-2 and V is TRBV6-1, with D possibly being TRBD1 (6 bases). The CDR3 covers 15 residues. Trimming shortened V by 6 bases and J by 4 bases, and 18 bases separated the two germline ends. Germline CDR1 is MNHNS and CDR2 is SASEGT. The DNA of the CDR3 is TGTGCCAGCAGCCAGGGGCAAGGGGATTTCTATGGCTACACCTTC. Translation gives CASSQGQGDFYGYTF.

This clonotype was detected once. The chain combines TRBV5-1 with TRBJ2-7; possible D gene TRBD1, 5 bases. Per the germline V gene, CDR1 is SGHRS and CDR2 is YFSETQ. The ends were cut back, 4 bases at V and 6 bases at J, with 20 bases in the middle. This CDR3 contains 15 residues. The CDR3, as DNA: TGCGCCAGCAGCCTCGACCCCACAGGTCCCGCCGAGCAGTACTTC. It translates to CASSLDPTGPAEQYF.

The sample holds many counts of this clonotype. The CDR3: CASTRTGGHQPQHF. For the CDR3, the DNA is TGTGCCAGCACCCGGACAGGGGGACATCAGCCCCAGCATTTT. The chain uses TRBV12-3 or TRBV12-4 and TRBJ1-5; 10 bases fit TRBD1. V dropped 7 bases and J dropped 5; count of bases not matched to a gene: 5. The CDR3 is 14 residues long.

This clonotype has more than one count but fewer than ten. The V and J genes are TRBV29-1 and TRBJ2-3, with 7 positions matching TRBD1. The CDR3 extends over 14 amino acids. J lost 3 bases, V lost 5 bases, and 8 bases had no gene match. Germline loops: CDR1 SQVTM, CDR2 ANQGSEA. The CDR3 is CSVHDRVVTDTQYF. CDR3 in DNA: TGCAGCGTTCATGACAGGGTTGTTACAGATACGCAGTATTTT.

Regarding this clonotype: A read error may produce the germline difference seen at one junction end. CDR3 sequence (DNA): TGTGCCAGCAGCCTGGCTGCGGGGGCCAACACAGATACGCAGTGTTTT. Its protein product is CASSLAAGANTDTQCF. This chain links TRBV12-3 or TRBV12-4 with TRBJ2-3; D is perhaps TRBD2 (7 bases). The length of the CDR3 is 16 residues.

This clonotype showed up just a few times. The chain is built from TRBV12-3 or TRBV12-4 and TRBJ2-3; D might be TRBD2 (5 bases). V gave up 7 bases and J gave up 2 bases, with 16 bases separating them. This CDR3 has 15 amino acids. CDR3: CASKNWEKLTDTQYF. The CDR3 DNA sequence: TGTGCCAGCAAGAATTGGGAGAAGCTCACAGATACGCAGTATTTT.

This clonotype was seen at least ten times. This chain links TRBV9 with TRBJ2-3, with 10 bases identical to TRBD2. The CDR3 has 14 amino acids. V lost 2 bases, J lost 5 bases, and 2 bases stayed unmatched. Per germline, CDR1 SGDLS and CDR2 YYNGEE. CDR3 residues: CASSVRTSGDTQYF. CDR3 nucleotides: TGTGCCAGCAGCGTTCGGACTAGCGGAGATACGCAGTATTTT.

The V and J genes are TRBV20-1 and TRBJ2-3; 11 bases align to TRBD2. The V and J ends lost 1 base and 2 bases, in that order; junction bases with no gene match: 8. This CDR3 has 17 amino acids. Germline CDR1 and CDR2: DFQATT and SNEGSKA (reference sequence). CDR3 in amino acids: CSARALLAGAHTDTQYF. The CDR3 DNA follows: TGCAGTGCTAGAGCCTTACTAGCGGGGGCCCACACAGATACGCAGTATTTT.

The CDR3 region has the DNA TGCGCCAGCAGCGCCGGACTAGCGGGGACGCTCTCCTACGAGCAGTACTTC. It is translated as CASSAGLAGTLSYEQYF. The chain has TRBV5-1 and TRBJ2-7, with 12 bases identical to TRBD2. The CDR3 spans 17 residues. V was pared by 4 bases and J by 0 bases, with 8 bases of the junction left unmatched. Germline CDR1 is SGHRS and CDR2 is YFSETQ.

V is TRBV20-1 and J is TRBJ2-3; D may be TRBD1 (5 bases). V was clipped by 3 bases and J by 9 bases, with 16 bases between them. In germline, CDR1 is DFQATT, CDR2 SNEGSKA (reference sequence). The length of the CDR3 is 13 residues. CDR3 coding DNA: TGCAGTGCTAGTGACCAGGGTAAGGCCACGCAGTATTTT. Protein sequence: CSASDQGKATQYF.